These 28 T cell receptor beta chains came from one sample sequenced in a study of molecular identifiers for immune sequencing clone quantification. In TCRdb, the PCR reads were re-called with MiXCR into one record per CDR3 protein. The sample consists of hundreds of thousands of distinct CDR3 sequences, just under 20% of them appearing once. Material for sequencing was naive CD8+ T cells from blood, with Jurkat cell RNA spiked in. Subset indicated: FACS-sorted CD8+CD4-CCR7+CD45RA+ naive T cells. These TCRs come from a human donor in good health. Some libraries in this study had Jurkat cell RNA spiked in.

This clonotype has at least ten counts. The chain links TRBV20-1 to TRBJ2-3; the D is unclear. The CDR3 is made up of 17 amino acids. The V end was cut by 3 bases, the J end by 10 bases, with 29 bases between. The V gene's germline CDR1 is DFQATT and CDR2 SNEGSKA (reference sequence). This CDR3 is CSASGFYGDVPSFAQYF. The CDR3 nucleotides read TGCAGTGCTAGTGGCTTTTATGGCGATGTCCCCTCGTTCGCGCAGTATTTT.

The gene calls are TRBV30 and TRBJ1-4; D not certain. The V gene's germline CDR1 is GTSNPN and CDR2 SVGIG (reference sequence). V was pared by 2 bases and J by 3 bases, with 7 bases between. This CDR3 has 13 amino acids. The CDR3 coding sequence is TGTGCCTGGAGTACTGGGGCTAATGAAAAACTGTTTTTT. Amino acid sequence: CAWSTGANEKLFF.

There are many counts of this clonotype. V usage is TRBV6-2 or TRBV6-3 and J usage is TRBJ2-3; D unresolved. CDR1 is MNHEY and CDR2 is SVGEGT in the germline V gene. V was shortened by 2 bases and J by 2 bases, with 11 bases between the two germline ends. This CDR3 is 15 amino acids long. The CDR3 spells CASSYKRLNTDTQYF. The DNA for the CDR3 is TGTGCCAGCAGTTACAAACGGCTTAACACAGATACGCAGTATTTT.

This clonotype was detected many times. The chain is built from TRBV20-1 and TRBJ2-7, with D possibly TRBD1 on 6 matching bases. Trimming stripped 1 base from V and 4 bases from J, with 8 bases between. CDR1 is DFQATT, CDR2 SNEGSKA, per germline (reference sequence). The CDR3 has 12 amino acids. The CDR3 region has the DNA TGCAGTGCTAGAGCACAGGGATACGAGCAGTACTTC. It encodes CSARAQGYEQYF.

Details on this clonotype: This may arise from a read error, as a much more abundant clone is one base away. The chain uses TRBV11-1 and TRBJ2-7; a weak D match, TRBD1 (7 bases). The germline V gene encodes CDR1 SGHAT and CDR2 FQDESV (reference sequence). This CDR3 spans 15 amino acids. The CDR3 loop reads CASSPPGGGYYAQYF. CDR3 sequence (DNA): TGTGCCAGCAGCCCTCCAGGAGGGGGCTACTACGCGCAGTACTTC.

V usage is TRBV9 and J usage is TRBJ1-3; no firm D call. Germline assignment: CDR1 SGDLS and CDR2 YYNGEE. Trimming left V 0 bases short and J 14 bases short, with 15 bases between. The CDR3 is 13 amino acids. CDR3 nucleotide sequence: TGTGCCAGCAGCGTAGGCGCCGGCGGCCCCGTATATTTT. Its protein product is CASSVGAGGPVYF.

This clonotype has at least ten counts. An end of the junction does not agree with germline; a read error may underlie this. V is TRBV6-1 and J is TRBJ1-6; no firm D call. Looked up from germline, CDR1 is MNHNS and CDR2 is SASEGT. The CDR3 has 12 residues. CDR3 sequence reads: CASNENNSPLHF. For the CDR3, the DNA is TGTGCCAGCAATGAAAACAATTCACCCCTCCACTTT.

As regards this clonotype: This likely comes from a read error, as the CDR3 has no conserved phenylalanine or tryptophan at its end. V is TRBV4-1 and J is TRBJ2-1, with TRBD2 identical over 10 bases. The CDR3 loop spans 17 amino acids. Trimming removed 0 bases from V and 5 bases from J; junction bases left unmatched: 7. The germline gives CDR1 MGHRA, CDR2 YSYEKL. CDR3 DNA: TGCGCCAGCAGCCAAGATTCTATTCTAGCGGGGGACAATGAGCAGTTCCTC. This codes for CASSQDSILAGDNEQFL.

In its sample, this clonotype was seen many times. The chain employs TRBV5-5 and TRBJ1-1, with 9 bases fitting TRBD1. The CDR3 sequence is 17 residues long. Germline values: CDR1 SGHKS, CDR2 YYEKEE (reference sequence). Trimming removed 2 bases from V and 0 bases from J; junction bases left unmatched: 8. The CDR3 coding sequence is TGTGCCAGCAGCTTAAGGACAGGGGAGATGATGAACACTGAAGCTTTCTTT. It translates to CASSLRTGEMMNTEAFF.

The table lists this clonotype with many counts. This chain links TRBV6-2 or TRBV6-3 with TRBJ2-7, with D uncertain. This CDR3 contains 13 residues. Trimming left V 0 bases short and J 2 bases short, with 5 bases between. Germline V CDR1 and CDR2: MNHEY, SVGEGT. Here the CDR3 DNA reads TGTGCCAGCAGTTACTCCGGGCCCTACGAGCAGTACTTC. Encoded protein: CASSYSGPYEQYF.

With regard to this clonotype: A much bigger clone sits one base away, suggesting this may be a read error. The chain joins TRBV19 to TRBJ2-3; TRBD2 is a possible D gene (6 bases). Germline V lookup: CDR1 LNHDA, CDR2 SQIVND (reference sequence). CDR3 length: 13 amino acids. The CDR3 spells CAGSRGGTDTQYF. CDR3 DNA: TGTGCCGGTAGTCGCGGGGGCACAGATACGCAGTATTTT.

The chain uses TRBV27 and TRBJ2-5, with TRBD1 as a possible D gene (5 bases). The CDR3 totals 14 residues. Per germline, CDR1 MNHEY and CDR2 SMNVEV (reference sequence). V was pared by 1 base and J by 7 bases, with 13 bases between. The DNA of the CDR3 is TGTGCCAGCAGTTTATGGGGCACTGCCGCGACCCAGTACTTC. This codes for CASSLWGTAATQYF.

With regard to this clonotype: A much larger clonotype is one base distant, so this may be a read error. The chain recombines TRBV5-6 with TRBJ2-7, with 8 bases lining up with TRBD1. V dropped 3 bases and J dropped 3; count of bases not matched to a gene: 5. Germline CDR1 and CDR2: SGHDT and YYEEEE. This CDR3 contains 14 residues. The CDR3 sequence is CASSSGQAVYEQYF. CDR3 sequence (DNA): TGTGCCAGCAGCTCGGGACAGGCAGTCTACGAGCAGTACTTC.

This clonotype was seen a few times. The gene calls are TRBV3-1 and TRBJ2-5; D ambiguous. The germline V and J ends were trimmed by 7 bases and 5 bases, with 11 bases remaining between them. The CDR3 loop spans 12 amino acids. Germline V CDR1 and CDR2: LGHDT, YNNKEL (reference sequence). This CDR3 reads CASTRVGETQYF. The DNA for the CDR3 is TGTGCCAGCACAAGGGTTGGGGAGACCCAGTACTTC.

This clonotype occurred many times. This chain links TRBV6-6 with TRBJ2-3; no definite D call. Germline assignment: CDR1 MNHNY and CDR2 SVGAGI (reference sequence). The CDR3 is made up of 15 amino acids. Trimming removed 10 bases from V and 3 bases from J, with 20 bases in between. CDR3 sequence: CATTTGRTPTDTQYF. The CDR3 nucleotides read TGTGCCACCACAACCGGTAGAACCCCGACAGATACGCAGTATTTT.

With regard to this clonotype: Given a much more abundant clone one base away, this may be a read error. The CDR3 ends on some other residue instead of the conserved phenylalanine or tryptophan, so this is likely a read error. The V call is TRBV27, the J call TRBJ2-1; 9 bases align to TRBD2. The CDR3 is 17 residues long. The ends lost 5 bases at V and 5 bases at J; junction bases unmatched: 13. Germline V gives CDR1 MNHEY, CDR2 SMNVEV (reference sequence). The CDR3 region has the DNA TGTGCCAGCAGTAAAGTCGGGGTAGCGGGGGTGAACAATGAGCAGTTCCTC. Protein: CASSKVGVAGVNNEQFL.

About this clonotype itself: One end of the junction is discordant with germline, which a read error may explain. The chain is built from TRBV7-9 and TRBJ1-1; weak D call: TRBD1 (6 bases). Germline CDR1 is SEHNR and CDR2 is FQNEAQ (reference sequence). CDR3 size: 13 residues. CDR3 in amino acids: CVSSSGQNTEAFF. Here the CDR3 DNA reads TGTGTCAGCAGCTCGGGACAAAACACTGAAGCTTTCTTT.

J is TRBJ1-1 and V is TRBV12-3 or TRBV12-4; D remains ambiguous. This CDR3 region has 14 residues. Trimming took 2 bases from V and 5 from J, leaving 12 bases between them. In nucleotides, the CDR3 is TGTGCCAGCAGTTTAATTGGGGAATGGACTGAAGCTTTCTTT. It is translated as CASSLIGEWTEAFF.

This clonotype was recorded many times. J is TRBJ2-5 and V is TRBV20-1; 7 bases fit TRBD1. Germline V gene sequence: CDR1 DFQATT, CDR2 SNEGSKA (reference sequence). This CDR3 region has 16 residues. V lost 0 bases, J lost 1 base, and 8 bases stayed unmatched. The CDR3 loop is CSARDSLGQVQETQYF. The CDR3 DNA is TGCAGTGCTAGAGATAGCCTCGGACAGGTCCAAGAGACCCAGTACTTC.

This clonotype has just a few counts. This chain connects TRBV7-9 to TRBJ2-7; 9 bases are a match to TRBD2. Germline V gene lookup returns CDR1 SEHNR and CDR2 FQNEAQ (reference sequence). J was trimmed by 2 bases and V by 6 bases; bases with no gene match: 8. The CDR3 length is 15 residues. The DNA of the CDR3 is TGTGCCAGCAGACATAGCGGGAGTGGACCCTACGAGCAGTACTTC. Amino acids: CASRHSGSGPYEQYF.

This clonotype was counted many times. The chain combines TRBV6-5 with TRBJ2-3; tentative D call: TRBD1 (5 bases). The V and J ends lost 0 bases and 0 bases respectively, with 10 bases between them. Germline V gene sequence: CDR1 MNHEY, CDR2 SVGAGI. The CDR3 totals 16 residues. The CDR3 here is CASSYSRQPSTDTQYF. Here the CDR3 DNA reads TGTGCCAGCAGTTACTCGAGACAGCCTAGCACAGATACGCAGTATTTT.

This chain connects TRBV19 to TRBJ2-7; D possibly uses TRBD1 or TRBD2 (5 bases each). CDR3 length: 13 amino acids. In germline, CDR1 is LNHDA, CDR2 SQIVND (reference sequence). V was pared by 11 bases and J by 3 bases, with 17 bases between. The CDR3 spells CASAPGRIYEQYF. The DNA for the CDR3 is TGTGCCTCAGCCCCGGGACGGATCTACGAGCAGTACTTC.

This clonotype occurred many times. The chain links TRBV29-1 to TRBJ1-5; the D gene is possibly TRBD1 (6 bases). This CDR3 comprises 11 residues. Trimming removed 6 bases from V and 12 bases from J, with 15 bases in between. Germline CDR1 SQVTM, CDR2 ANQGSEA. CDR3 residues: CSVNEGDIQHF. In nucleotides, the CDR3 is TGCAGCGTGAACGAGGGGGACATCCAGCATTTT.

The genes are TRBV5-1 and TRBJ2-5; D is perhaps TRBD2 (6 bases). This CDR3 has 18 amino acids. Trimming took off 0 bases at V and 7 bases at J, with 25 bases between the two ends. Per the germline V gene, CDR1 is SGHRS and CDR2 is YFSETQ. The DNA for the CDR3 is TGCGCCAGCAGCTTGGGTCCCGAGACTAAGCCGGGGGTATGGACCCAGTACTTC. It codes for CASSLGPETKPGVWTQYF. The whole variable domain, remainder taken from reference TRBV5-1 and TRBJ2-5, is KAGVTQTPRYLIKTRGQQVTLSCSPISGHRSVSWYQQTPGQGLQFLFEYFSETQRNKGNFPGRFSGRQFSNSRSEMNVSTLELGDSALYLCASSLGPETKPGVWTQYFGPGTRLLVL.

This clonotype was seen only a few times. The chain recombines TRBV11-2 with TRBJ2-7; 8 bases are shared with TRBD2. Losses at the gene ends were 0 bases for V and 1 base for J; bases not matched to a gene: 5. The CDR3 totals 16 residues. The germline CDR1 and CDR2 sequences are SGHAT and FQNNGV. The CDR3 loop is CASSLESGGFSYEQYF. The CDR3 DNA reads TGTGCCAGCAGCTTAGAGAGCGGGGGCTTTTCCTACGAGCAGTACTTC.

The chain is built from TRBV15 and TRBJ2-3; 10 bases agree with TRBD1. The CDR3 is made up of 16 amino acids. CDR1 and CDR2 (germline): LNHNV, YYDKDF (reference sequence). V trimming: 8 bases; J trimming: 4 bases; junction bases outside the gene matches: 12. The CDR3: CATGGYGTGVSDTQYF. Here the CDR3 DNA reads TGTGCCACCGGCGGCTATGGGACAGGGGTATCAGATACGCAGTATTTT.

About this clonotype itself: A much larger clone lies a single base off, so this may be a read error. This chain connects TRBV7-9 to TRBJ2-5; possibly TRBD1 or TRBD2 for D (6 bases each). This CDR3 comprises 14 residues. Germline CDR1 reads SEHNR; CDR2 reads FQNEAQ (reference sequence). Trimming removed 6 bases at V and 1 base at J, with 12 bases between. In DNA form, the CDR3 reads TGTGCCAGCAGGTTACGGGGGCCCCAAGAGACCCAGTACTTC. Its translation: CASRLRGPQETQYF.

This clonotype showed up many times. The chain is built from TRBV19 and TRBJ1-5, with D perhaps matching TRBD1 (5 bases). Germline CDR1 reads LNHDA; CDR2 reads SQIVND (reference sequence). This CDR3 region has 15 residues. Trimming left V 6 bases short and J 1 base short, with 13 bases between. As DNA, the CDR3 is TGTGCCAGTAGCACAGGCGGTAGGAGCAATCAGCCCCAGCATTTT. This gives the protein CASSTGGRSNQPQHF.